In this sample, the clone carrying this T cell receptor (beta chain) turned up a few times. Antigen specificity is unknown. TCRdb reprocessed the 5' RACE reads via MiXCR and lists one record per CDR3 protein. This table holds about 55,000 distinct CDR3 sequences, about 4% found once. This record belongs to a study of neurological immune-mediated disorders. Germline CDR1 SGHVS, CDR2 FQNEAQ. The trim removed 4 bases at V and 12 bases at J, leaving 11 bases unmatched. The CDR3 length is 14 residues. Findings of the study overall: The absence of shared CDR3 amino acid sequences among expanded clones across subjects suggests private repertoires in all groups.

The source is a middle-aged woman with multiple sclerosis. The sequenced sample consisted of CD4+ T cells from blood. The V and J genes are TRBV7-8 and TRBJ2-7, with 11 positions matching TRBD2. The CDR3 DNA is TGTGCCAGCAGCTCGGACCCGACTAGCGGGGCGACGTACTTC. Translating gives CASSSDPTSGATYF.